Below, one T cell receptor beta chain is given with its context. The entry originates in a study of control samples from healthy donors and cancer patients. Looked up from germline, CDR1 is SGHTA and CDR2 is FQGNSA. V lost 1 base and J lost 6, with 16 bases in between. This CDR3 spans 15 amino acids. Some clones are missing from TCRdb's copy, which holds only in-frame ones; the method was immunoSEQ multiplex PCR. Of about 51,000 clones in the sample, almost 90% were seen once. Sequencing was performed on PBMCs. The TCR originated in a man between 50 and 59 years old with head and neck cancer. V and J are TRBV7-2 and TRBJ2-7; D is possibly TRBD2 (6 bases). The CDR3 nucleotides read TGTGCCAGCAGCTTAGGTGCGGGGTCGGAGGGCGAGCAGTACTTC. This sequence encodes CASSLGAGSEGEQYF.